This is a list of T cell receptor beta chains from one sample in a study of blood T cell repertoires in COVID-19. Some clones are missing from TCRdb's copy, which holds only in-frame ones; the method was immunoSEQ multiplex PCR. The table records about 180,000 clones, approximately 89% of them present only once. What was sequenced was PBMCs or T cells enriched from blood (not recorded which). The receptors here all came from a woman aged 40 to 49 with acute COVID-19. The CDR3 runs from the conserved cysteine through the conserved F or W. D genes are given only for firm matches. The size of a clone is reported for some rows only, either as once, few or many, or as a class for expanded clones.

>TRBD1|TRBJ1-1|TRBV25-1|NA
TGTGCCAGCAGTGATTCGAGACAGGGCCGAAGTAGCACTGAAGCTTTCTTT
CASSDSRQGRSSTEAFF
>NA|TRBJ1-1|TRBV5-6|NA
TGTGCCAGCAACCTCAGGGCCCGGTACACTGAAGCTTTCTTT
CASNLRARYTEAFF
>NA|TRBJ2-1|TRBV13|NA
TGTGCCAGCAGCTTAAGGTGGAGCTCCTACAATGAGCAGTTCTTC
CASSLRWSSYNEQFF
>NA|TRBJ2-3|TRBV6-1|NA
TGTGCCAGCAGTGAGCAGCAAGGAGTAGCAGATACGCAGTATTTT
CASSEQQGVADTQYF
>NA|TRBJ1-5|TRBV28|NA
TGTGCCAGCAGTCCCCCAGGGGCTCAGCCCCAGCATTTT
CASSPPGAQPQHF
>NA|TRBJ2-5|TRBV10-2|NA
TGCGCCAGCAGTGGCGGCGCGGCCCGAGAGACCCAGTACTTC
CASSGGAARETQYF
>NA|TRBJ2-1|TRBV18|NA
TGTGCCAGCTCCCACTCGAGAGGGGGTAATATTAATGAGCAGTTCTTC
CASSHSRGGNINEQFF
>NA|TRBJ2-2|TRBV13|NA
TGTGCCAGCAGCTTAGGGACAGGCACCGGGGAGCTGTTTTTT
CASSLGTGTGELFF
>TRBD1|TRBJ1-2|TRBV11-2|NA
TGTGCCAGCAGCCCAGGGGGGCTTAACTATGGCTACACCTTC
CASSPGGLNYGYTF
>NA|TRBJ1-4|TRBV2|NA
TGTGCCAGCAGTTCGGAGATGGGACTTTTAAATGAAAAACTGTTTTTT
CASSSEMGLLNEKLFF
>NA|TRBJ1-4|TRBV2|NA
TGTGCCAGCGCAGGTGTCCCCCTAACTAATGAAAAACTGTTTTTT
CASAGVPLTNEKLFF
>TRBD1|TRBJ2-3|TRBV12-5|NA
TGTGCTAGTGGGGGGACAGGCCCCACAGATACGCAGTATTTT
CASGGTGPTDTQYF
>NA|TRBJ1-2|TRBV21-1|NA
TGTGCCAGCAGCAAGTGGGAGACTGTAAACTATGGCTACACCTTC
CASSKWETVNYGYTF
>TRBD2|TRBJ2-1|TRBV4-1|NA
TGCGCCAGCAGCAGGAGCGGGGGGCAACCCAATGAGCAGTTCTTC
CASSRSGGQPNEQFF
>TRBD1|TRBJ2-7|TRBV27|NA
TGTGCCAGCAGTCCGCATCGACAGGGCCAAAGCTACGAGCAGTACTTC
CASSPHRQGQSYEQYF
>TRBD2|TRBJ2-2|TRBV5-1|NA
TGCGCCAGCAGCTCCCGGAGGTTGGGACTAGCGGGAGAGGACACCGGGGAGCTGTTTTTT
CASSSRRLGLAGEDTGELFF
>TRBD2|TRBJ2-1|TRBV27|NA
TGTGCCAGCAGTTTAAGGTCTAGCGGGGGGGGGAATGAGCAGTTCTTC
CASSLRSSGGGNEQFF
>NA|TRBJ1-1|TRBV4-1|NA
TGCGCCAGCAGCCCGACAACGGACAGCATGAACACTGAAGCTTTCTTT
CASSPTTDSMNTEAFF
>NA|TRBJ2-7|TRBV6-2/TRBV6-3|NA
TGTGCCAGCAGTCTCGCCTTGGGAGACACAAACTACGAGCAGTACTTC
CASSLALGDTNYEQYF
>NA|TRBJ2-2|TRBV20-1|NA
TGCAGTGCTAGTAGAGATCAGGTTAACACCGGGGAGCTGTTTTTT
CSASRDQVNTGELFF
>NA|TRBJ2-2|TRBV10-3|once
TGTGCCATCAGTGAAGAGGTCACCGGGGAGCTGTTTTTT
CAISEEVTGELFF
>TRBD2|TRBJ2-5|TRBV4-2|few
TGTGCCAGCAGCCAAGATCTACTAGCGGGGGGCTCCAAGGGGGTGACCCAGTACTTC
CASSQDLLAGGSKGVTQYF
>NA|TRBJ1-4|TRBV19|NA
TGTGCCAGTAGTCGGAGCGGGACCTTGGGTAATGAAAAACTGTTTTTT
CASSRSGTLGNEKLFF
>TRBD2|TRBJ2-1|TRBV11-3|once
TGTGCCAGCAGCTTAGGATCTACTAGCGGGGGGGCAGGTGAGCAGTTCTTC
CASSLGSTSGGAGEQFF
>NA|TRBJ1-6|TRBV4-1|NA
TGCGCCAGCAGCCAAGATCTGACGACGGGTAATTCACCCCTCCACTTT
CASSQDLTTGNSPLHF
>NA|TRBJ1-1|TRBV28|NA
TGTGCCAGCCAGGCCGGCGCTGAAGCTTTCTTT
CASQAGAEAFF
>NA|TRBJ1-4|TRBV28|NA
TGTGCCAGCAGTTCCGCGGTGGCAGAAAAACTGTTTTTT
CASSSAVAEKLFF
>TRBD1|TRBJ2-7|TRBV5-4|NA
TGTACCAGCAGCGGCCGGGACAGGGCCTACGAGCAGTACTTC
CTSSGRDRAYEQYF
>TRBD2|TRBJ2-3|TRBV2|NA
TGTGCCAGCAGCCGACTAGCGGGCCTAAGCACAGATACGCAGTATTTT
CASSRLAGLSTDTQYF
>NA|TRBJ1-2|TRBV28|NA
TGTGCCTCCTGGGGAGGGGGAAAGGACTATGGCTACACCTTC
CASWGGGKDYGYTF
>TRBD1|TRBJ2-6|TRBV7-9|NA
TGTGCCAGCAGCTTCACAGGGGCCTCTGGGGCCAACGTCCTGACTTTC
CASSFTGASGANVLTF
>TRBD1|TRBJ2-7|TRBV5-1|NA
TGCGCCAGCAGCCCGGCAGGGGGCACCTACGAGCAGTACTTC
CASSPAGGTYEQYF
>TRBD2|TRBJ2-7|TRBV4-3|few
TGCGCCAGCAGCCAAGGATGGACTAGCGGGGGCTACGAGCAGTACTTC
CASSQGWTSGGYEQYF
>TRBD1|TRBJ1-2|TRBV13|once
TGTGCCAGCAGCACTAGCCCCCTCCGGGACAGGGGATATGGCTACACCTTC
CASSTSPLRDRGYGYTF
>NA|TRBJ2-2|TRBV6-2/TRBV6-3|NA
TGTGCCAGCAGTTACGCGGGATTCCGGACGGGCACCGGGGAGCTGTTTTTT
CASSYAGFRTGTGELFF